These T cell receptor beta chains were read from a single sample in a study of OX40 agonist ivuxolimab in advanced cancers. Sequencing was performed with immunoSEQ multiplex PCR; in TCRdb, only in-frame clones are kept and a portion is missing. The repertoire holds about 64,000 clones, with around 93% as singletons. This sample comprised CD4+ or CD8+ T cells sorted from blood, obtained in a trial of the OX40 agonist ivuxolimab. The receptors come from an adult with an advanced solid tumor such as melanoma, head and neck, liver or kidney cancer. CDR3s leave out the opening cysteine and the closing phenylalanine or tryptophan.

CDR3 | J | V
ASYLGGLTSYEQY | TRBJ2-7 | TRBV6-1
ASSLGGPRSGANVLT | TRBJ2-6 | TRBV7-9
ASSYSAVRQGYEQY | TRBJ2-7 | TRBV6-5
ASSFFVGGQGVFGYT | TRBJ1-2 | TRBV5-4
ASSQGIAGGEDEQY | TRBJ2-7 | TRBV7-2
ASSQDPSGRVNEQF | TRBJ2-1 | TRBV4-2
ASSVYGGTDTQY | TRBJ2-3 | TRBV9
ASSSAMPLDEQY | TRBJ2-7 | TRBV11-3
ASRLPPRREQF | TRBJ2-1 | TRBV12-2
ASSLAGGYYEQY | TRBJ2-7 | TRBV6-5
ASSPRTSGFLDPYNEQF | TRBJ2-1 | TRBV11-3
ASSLRGTGSTDTQY | TRBJ2-3 | TRBV7-9
ASSLPLGTSERTDTQY | TRBJ2-3 | TRBV5-1
ASSGTSGAGEQY | TRBJ2-7 | TRBV9
ASSEQVPYEQY | TRBJ2-7 | TRBV2
ASSLARTGMNQPQH | TRBJ1-5 | TRBV7-8
ASSIDPPSTGTDTQY | TRBJ2-3 | TRBV19
ASSQAADLVETQY | TRBJ2-5 | TRBV16
AWSFRGLPTGELF | TRBJ2-2 | TRBV30
AGSRGPTYEQY | TRBJ2-7 | TRBV19
ASSLALAGGEGEQF | TRBJ2-1 | TRBV7-2
ASSLSGSSYNEQF | TRBJ2-1 | TRBV7-8
ASSYGTGGYGYT | TRBJ1-2 | TRBV6-5
ASSLLPGTSARSSYEQY | TRBJ2-7 | TRBV7-2
ASSSTGPLTNEKLF | TRBJ1-4 | TRBV7-8
APPAPLH | TRBJ1-6 | TRBV12-5
ASSPTYGTEAF | TRBJ1-1 | TRBV5-6